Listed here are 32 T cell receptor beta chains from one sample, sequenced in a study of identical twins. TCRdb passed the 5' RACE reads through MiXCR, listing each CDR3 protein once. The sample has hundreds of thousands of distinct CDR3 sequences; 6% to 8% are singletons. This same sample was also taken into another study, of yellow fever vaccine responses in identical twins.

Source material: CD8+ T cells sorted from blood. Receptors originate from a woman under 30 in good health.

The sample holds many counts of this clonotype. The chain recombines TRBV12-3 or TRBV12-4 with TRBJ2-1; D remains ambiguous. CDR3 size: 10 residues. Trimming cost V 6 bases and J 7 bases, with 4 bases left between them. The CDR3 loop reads CASRANEQFF. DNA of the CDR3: TGTGCCAGCAGAGCAAATGAGCAGTTCTTC.

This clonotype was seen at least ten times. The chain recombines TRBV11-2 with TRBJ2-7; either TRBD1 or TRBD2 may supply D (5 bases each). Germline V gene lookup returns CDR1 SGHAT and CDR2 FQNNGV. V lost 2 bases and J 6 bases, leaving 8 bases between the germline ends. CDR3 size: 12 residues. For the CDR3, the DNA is TGTGCCAGCAGCTTATTGGGGGTCGAGCAGTACGTC. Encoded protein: CASSLLGVEQYV.

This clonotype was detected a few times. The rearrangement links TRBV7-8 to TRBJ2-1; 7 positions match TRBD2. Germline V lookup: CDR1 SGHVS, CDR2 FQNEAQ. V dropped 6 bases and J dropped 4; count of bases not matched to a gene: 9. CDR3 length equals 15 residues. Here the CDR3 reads CASSQLALGYNEQFF. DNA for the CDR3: TGTGCCAGCAGTCAACTAGCGCTGGGGTACAATGAGCAGTTCTTC.

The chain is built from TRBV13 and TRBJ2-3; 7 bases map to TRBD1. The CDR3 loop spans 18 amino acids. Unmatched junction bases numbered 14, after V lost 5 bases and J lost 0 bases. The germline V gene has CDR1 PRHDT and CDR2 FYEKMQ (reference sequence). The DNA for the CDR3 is TGTGCCAGCAGCGGCGACCCGGGACAGCCTCTTAGCACAGATACGCAGTATTTT. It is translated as CASSGDPGQPLSTDTQYF.

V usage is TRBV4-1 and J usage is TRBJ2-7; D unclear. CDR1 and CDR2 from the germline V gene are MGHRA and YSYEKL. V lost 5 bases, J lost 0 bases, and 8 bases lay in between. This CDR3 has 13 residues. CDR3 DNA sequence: TGCGCCAGCAGCTTTCAGAGCTCCTACGAGCAGTACTTC. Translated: CASSFQSSYEQYF.

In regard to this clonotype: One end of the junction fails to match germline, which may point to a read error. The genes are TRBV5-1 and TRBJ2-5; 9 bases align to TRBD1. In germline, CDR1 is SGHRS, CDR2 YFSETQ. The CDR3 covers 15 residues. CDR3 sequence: CASRGTGIMTETQNF. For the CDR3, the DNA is TGCGCCAGCAGAGGGACAGGGATTATGACGGAGACCCAGAACTTC. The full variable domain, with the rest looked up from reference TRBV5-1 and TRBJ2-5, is KAGVTQTPRYLIKTRGQQVTLSCSPISGHRSVSWYQQTPGQGLQFLFEYFSETQRNKGNFPGRFSGRQFSNSRSEMNVSTLELGDSALYLCASRGTGIMTETQNFGPGTRLLVL.

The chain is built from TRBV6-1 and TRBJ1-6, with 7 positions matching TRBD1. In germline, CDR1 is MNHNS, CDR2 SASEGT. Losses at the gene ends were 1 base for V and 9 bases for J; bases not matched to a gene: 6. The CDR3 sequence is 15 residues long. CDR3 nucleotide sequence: TGTGCCAGCAGTGAAGAACCAGGGGGACCTTCACCCCTCCACTTT. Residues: CASSEEPGGPSPLHF.

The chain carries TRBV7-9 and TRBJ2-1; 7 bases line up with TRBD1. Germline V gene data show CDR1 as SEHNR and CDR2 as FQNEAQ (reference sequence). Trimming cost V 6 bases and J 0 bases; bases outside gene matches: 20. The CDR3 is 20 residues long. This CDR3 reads CASRSPAGGPDRSSYNEQFF. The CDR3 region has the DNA TGTGCCAGCAGGTCCCCTGCAGGGGGACCCGACAGGAGCTCCTACAATGAGCAGTTCTTC.

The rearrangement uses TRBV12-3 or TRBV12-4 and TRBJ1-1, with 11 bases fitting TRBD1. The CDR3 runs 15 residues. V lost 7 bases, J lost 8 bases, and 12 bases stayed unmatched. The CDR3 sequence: CASTTKGTGGLEAFF. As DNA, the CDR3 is TGTGCCAGCACCACTAAAGGGACAGGGGGACTCGAAGCTTTCTTT.

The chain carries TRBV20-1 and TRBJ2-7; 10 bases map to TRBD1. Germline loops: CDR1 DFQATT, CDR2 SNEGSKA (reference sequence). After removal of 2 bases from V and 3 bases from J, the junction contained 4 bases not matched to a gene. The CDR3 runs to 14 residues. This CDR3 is CSARTGTGDYEQYV. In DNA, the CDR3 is TGCAGTGCTAGAACCGGGACAGGGGACTACGAGCAGTACGTC.

CDR3 DNA sequence: TGCAGTGCTAGAGTCCGGGACACAGAAACGCCCGATGTGGCCAACGTCCTGACTTTC. Amino acids: CSARVRDTETPDVANVLTF. J is TRBJ2-6 and V is TRBV20-1; TRBD1 is a possible D gene (6 bases). V was pared by 1 base and J by 6 bases, with 25 bases between. The CDR3 is 19 amino acids. Germline V lookup: CDR1 DFQATT, CDR2 SNEGSKA (reference sequence).

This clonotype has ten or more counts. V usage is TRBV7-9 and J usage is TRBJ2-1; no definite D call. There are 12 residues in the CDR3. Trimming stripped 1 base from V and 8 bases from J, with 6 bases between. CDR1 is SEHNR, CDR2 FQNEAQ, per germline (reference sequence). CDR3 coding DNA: TGTGCCAGCAGCTTAGATGCAGATGAGCAGTTCTTC. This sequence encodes CASSLDADEQFF.

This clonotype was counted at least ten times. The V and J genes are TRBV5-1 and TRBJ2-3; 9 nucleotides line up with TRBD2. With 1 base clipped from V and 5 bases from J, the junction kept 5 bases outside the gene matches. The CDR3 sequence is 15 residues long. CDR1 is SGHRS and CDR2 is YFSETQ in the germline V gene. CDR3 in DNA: TGCGCCAGCAGCTTGCTGGCGGGAGGGAGAGATACGCAGTATTTT. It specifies CASSLLAGGRDTQYF.

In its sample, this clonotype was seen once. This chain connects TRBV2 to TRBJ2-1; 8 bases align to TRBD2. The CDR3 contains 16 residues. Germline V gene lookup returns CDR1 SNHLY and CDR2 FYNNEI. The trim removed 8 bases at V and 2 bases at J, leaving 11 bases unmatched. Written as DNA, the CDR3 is TGTGCCAGCGGGAGCGGGAGTGGCTCTCCCTACAATGAGCAGTTCTTC. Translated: CASGSGSGSPYNEQFF.

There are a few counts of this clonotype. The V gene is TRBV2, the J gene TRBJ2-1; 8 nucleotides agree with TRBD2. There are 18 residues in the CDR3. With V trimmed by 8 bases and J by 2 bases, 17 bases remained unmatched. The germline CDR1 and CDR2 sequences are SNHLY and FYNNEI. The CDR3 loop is CASYRLGGAGDTYNEQFF. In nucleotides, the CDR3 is TGTGCCAGCTACCGTCTGGGGGGAGCGGGGGATACCTACAATGAGCAGTTCTTC.

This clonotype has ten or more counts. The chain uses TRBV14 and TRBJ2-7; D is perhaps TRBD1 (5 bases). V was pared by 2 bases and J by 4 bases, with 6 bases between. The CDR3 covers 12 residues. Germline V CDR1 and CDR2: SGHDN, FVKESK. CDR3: CASSQTGYEQYV. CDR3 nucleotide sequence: TGTGCCAGCAGCCAAACAGGTTACGAGCAGTACGTC.

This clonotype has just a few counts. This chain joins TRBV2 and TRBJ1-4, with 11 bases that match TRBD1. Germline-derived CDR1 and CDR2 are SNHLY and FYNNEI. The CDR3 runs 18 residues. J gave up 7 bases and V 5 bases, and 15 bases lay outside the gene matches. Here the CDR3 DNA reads TGTGCCAGCAGTACAGAGCGCGACTGGGGACAGGGGGTTGAAAAACTGTTTTTT. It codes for CASSTERDWGQGVEKLFF.

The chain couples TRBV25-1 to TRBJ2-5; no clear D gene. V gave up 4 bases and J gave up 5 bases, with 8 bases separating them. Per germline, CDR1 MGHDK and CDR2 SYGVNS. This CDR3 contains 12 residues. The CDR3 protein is CASSGGSETQYF. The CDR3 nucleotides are TGTGCCAGCAGTGGTGGTTCCGAGACCCAGTACTTC.

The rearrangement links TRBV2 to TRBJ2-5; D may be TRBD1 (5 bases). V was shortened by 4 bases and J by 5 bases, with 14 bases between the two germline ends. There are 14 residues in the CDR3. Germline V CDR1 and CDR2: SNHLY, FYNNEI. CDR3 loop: CASSGPGILETQYF. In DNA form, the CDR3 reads TGTGCCAGCAGTGGTCCAGGGATACTTGAGACCCAGTACTTC.

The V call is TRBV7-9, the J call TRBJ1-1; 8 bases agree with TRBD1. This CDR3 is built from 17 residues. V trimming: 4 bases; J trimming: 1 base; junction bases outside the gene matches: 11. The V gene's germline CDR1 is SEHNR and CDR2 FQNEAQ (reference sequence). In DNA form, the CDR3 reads TGTGCCAGCAGCTCCCTCGACAGGGGTCTCTGGAACACTGAAGCTTTCTTT. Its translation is CASSSLDRGLWNTEAFF.

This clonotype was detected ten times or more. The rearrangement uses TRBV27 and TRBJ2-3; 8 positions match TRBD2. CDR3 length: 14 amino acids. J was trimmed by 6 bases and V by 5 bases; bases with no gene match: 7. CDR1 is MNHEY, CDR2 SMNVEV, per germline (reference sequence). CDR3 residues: CASSVLAGWDTQYF. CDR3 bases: TGTGCCAGCAGTGTATTAGCGGGGTGGGATACGCAGTATTTT.

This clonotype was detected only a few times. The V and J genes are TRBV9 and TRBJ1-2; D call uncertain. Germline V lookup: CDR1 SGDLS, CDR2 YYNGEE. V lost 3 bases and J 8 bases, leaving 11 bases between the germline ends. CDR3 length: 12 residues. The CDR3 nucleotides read TGTGCCAGCAGCGGGGAGGATGGCGGCTACACCTTC. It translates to CASSGEDGGYTF.

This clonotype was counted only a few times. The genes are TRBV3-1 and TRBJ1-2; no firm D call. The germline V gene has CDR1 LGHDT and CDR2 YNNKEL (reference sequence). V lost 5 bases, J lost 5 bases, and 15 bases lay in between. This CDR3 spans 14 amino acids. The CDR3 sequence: CASSVLDGSYGYTF. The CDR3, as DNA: TGTGCCAGCAGCGTCTTGGACGGATCATATGGCTACACCTTC.

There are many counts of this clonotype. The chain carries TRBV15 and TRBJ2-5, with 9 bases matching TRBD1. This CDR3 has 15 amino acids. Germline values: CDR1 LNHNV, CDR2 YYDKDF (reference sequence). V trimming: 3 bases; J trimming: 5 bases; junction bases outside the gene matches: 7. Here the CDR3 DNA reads TGTGCCACCAGCAGGCACGGACAGGGGATGGAGACCCAGTACTTC. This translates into CATSRHGQGMETQYF.

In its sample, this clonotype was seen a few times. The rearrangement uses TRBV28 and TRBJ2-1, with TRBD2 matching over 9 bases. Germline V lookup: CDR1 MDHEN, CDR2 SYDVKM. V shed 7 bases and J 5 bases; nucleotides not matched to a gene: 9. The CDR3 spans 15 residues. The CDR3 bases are TGTGCCAGCATTCCCAGGGCTAGCGGGGACAATGAGCAGTTCTTC. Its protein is CASIPRASGDNEQFF. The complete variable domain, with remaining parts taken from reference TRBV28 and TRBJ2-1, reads DVKVTQSSRYLVKRTGEKVFLECVQDMDHENMFWYRQDPGLGLRLIYFSYDVKMKEKGDIPEGYSVSREKKERFSLILESASTNQTSMYLCASIPRASGDNEQFFGPGTRLTVL.

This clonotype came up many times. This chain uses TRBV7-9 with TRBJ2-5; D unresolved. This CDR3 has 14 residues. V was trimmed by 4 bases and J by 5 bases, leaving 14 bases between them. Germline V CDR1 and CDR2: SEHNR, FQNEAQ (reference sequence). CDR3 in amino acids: CASSSPGGFETQYF. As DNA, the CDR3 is TGTGCCAGCAGCTCCCCAGGCGGATTCGAGACCCAGTACTTC.

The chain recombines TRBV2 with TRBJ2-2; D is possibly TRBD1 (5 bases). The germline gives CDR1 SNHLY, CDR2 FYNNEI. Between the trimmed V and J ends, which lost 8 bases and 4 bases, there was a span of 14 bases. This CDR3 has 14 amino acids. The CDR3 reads CASESQGGTGELFF. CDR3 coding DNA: TGTGCCAGCGAAAGCCAGGGTGGCACCGGGGAGCTGTTTTTT.

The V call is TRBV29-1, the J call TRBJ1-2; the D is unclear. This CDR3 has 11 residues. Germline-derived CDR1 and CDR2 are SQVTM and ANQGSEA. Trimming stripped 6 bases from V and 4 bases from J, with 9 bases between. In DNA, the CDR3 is TGCAGCGTGCCGGAGGGCTATGGCTACACCTTC. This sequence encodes CSVPEGYGYTF.

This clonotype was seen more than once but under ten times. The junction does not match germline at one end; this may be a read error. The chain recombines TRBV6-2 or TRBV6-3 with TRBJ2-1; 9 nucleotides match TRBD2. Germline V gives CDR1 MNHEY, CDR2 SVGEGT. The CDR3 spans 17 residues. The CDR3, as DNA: TGTGCCAGCAGTTACTTCTCTAGCGGGAACCCCTACGATGAGCAGTTCTTC. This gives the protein CASSYFSSGNPYDEQFF.

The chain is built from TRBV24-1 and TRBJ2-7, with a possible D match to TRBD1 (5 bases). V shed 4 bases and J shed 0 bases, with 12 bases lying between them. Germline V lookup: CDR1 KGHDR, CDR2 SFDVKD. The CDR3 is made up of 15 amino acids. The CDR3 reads CATSDYRQHSYEQYF. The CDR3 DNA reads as TGTGCCACCAGTGACTACCGACAGCACTCCTACGAGCAGTACTTC.

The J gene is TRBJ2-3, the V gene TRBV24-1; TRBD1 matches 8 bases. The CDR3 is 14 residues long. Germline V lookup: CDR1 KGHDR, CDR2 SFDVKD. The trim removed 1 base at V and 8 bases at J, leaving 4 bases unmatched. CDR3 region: CATSDLTGGRTQYF. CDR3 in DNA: TGTGCCACCAGTGATTTAACAGGGGGTCGTACGCAGTATTTT.

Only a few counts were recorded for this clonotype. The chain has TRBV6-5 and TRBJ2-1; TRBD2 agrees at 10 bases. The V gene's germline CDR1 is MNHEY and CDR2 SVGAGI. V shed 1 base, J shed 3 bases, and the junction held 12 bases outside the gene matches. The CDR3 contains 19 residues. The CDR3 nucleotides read TGTGCCAGCAGTTACTGGGTAGCGGGAGGAGAACTGAACTACAATGAGCAGTTCTTC. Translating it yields CASSYWVAGGELNYNEQFF.